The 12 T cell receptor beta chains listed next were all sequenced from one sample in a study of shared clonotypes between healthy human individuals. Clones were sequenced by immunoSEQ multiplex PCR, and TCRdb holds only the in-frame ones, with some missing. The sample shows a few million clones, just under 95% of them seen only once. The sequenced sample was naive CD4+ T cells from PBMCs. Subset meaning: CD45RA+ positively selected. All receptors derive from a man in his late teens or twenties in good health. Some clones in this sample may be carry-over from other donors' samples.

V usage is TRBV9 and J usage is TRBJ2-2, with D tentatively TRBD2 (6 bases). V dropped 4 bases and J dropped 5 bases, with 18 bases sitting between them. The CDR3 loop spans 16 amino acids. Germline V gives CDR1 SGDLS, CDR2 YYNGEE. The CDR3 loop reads CASSPRDRRGTGELFF. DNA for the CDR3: TGTGCCAGCAGCCCTCGAGATAGGAGGGGAACCGGGGAGCTGTTTTTT.

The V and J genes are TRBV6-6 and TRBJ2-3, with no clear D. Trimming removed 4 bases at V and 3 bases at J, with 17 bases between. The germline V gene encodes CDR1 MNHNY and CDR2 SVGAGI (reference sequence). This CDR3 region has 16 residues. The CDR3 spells CASSSESTRSTDTQYF. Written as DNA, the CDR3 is TGTGCCAGCAGTTCCGAATCGACACGCTCGACAGATACGCAGTATTTT.

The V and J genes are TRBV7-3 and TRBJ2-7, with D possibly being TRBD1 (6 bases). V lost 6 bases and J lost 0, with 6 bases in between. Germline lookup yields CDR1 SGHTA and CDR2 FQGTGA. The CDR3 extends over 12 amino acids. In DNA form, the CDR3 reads TGTGCCAGCAGGACAGGCTCCTACGAGCAGTACTTC. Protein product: CASRTGSYEQYF.

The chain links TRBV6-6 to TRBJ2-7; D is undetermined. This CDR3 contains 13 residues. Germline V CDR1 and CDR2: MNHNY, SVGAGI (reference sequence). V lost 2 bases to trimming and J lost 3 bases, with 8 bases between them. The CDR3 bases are TGTGCCAGCAGTTACAGGGCGAACTACGAGCAGTACTTC. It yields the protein CASSYRANYEQYF.

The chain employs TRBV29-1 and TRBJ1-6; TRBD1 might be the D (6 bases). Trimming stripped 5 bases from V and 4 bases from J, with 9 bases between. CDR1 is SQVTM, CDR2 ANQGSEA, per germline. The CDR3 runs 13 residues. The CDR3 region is CSVQQGYNSPLHF. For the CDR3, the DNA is TGCAGCGTTCAGCAGGGGTATAATTCACCCCTCCACTTT.

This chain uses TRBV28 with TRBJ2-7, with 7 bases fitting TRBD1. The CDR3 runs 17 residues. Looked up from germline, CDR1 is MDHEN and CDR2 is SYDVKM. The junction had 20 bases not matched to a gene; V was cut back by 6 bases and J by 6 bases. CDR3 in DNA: TGTGCCAGCAGCCCCGAATCCCTAGGGGGCTCGAGGTCCGAGCAGTACTTC. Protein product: CASSPESLGGSRSEQYF.

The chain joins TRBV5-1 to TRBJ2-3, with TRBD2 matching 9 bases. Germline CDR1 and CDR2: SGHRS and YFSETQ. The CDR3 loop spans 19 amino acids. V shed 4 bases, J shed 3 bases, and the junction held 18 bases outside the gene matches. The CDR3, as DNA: TGCGCCAGCAGCCCTTGGGTATACGGGGCTAGCGGGAAAACAGATACGCAGTATTTT. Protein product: CASSPWVYGASGKTDTQYF.

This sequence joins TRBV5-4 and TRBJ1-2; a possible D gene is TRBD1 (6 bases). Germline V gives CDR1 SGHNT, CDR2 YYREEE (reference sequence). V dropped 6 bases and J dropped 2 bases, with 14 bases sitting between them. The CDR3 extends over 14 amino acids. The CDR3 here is CASTLDRTNYGYTF. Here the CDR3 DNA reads TGTGCCAGCACCCTTGACAGGACCAACTATGGCTACACCTTC.

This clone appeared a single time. The CDR3: CASSTPPSRSGLVDTQYF. In nucleotides, the CDR3 is TGTGCCAGTAGTACCCCCCCTTCCCGGTCAGGACTGGTCGATACGCAGTATTTT. The chain links TRBV19 to TRBJ2-3; possibly TRBD2 for D (5 bases). Trimming cost V 4 bases and J 6 bases, with 26 bases left between them. The V gene's germline CDR1 is LNHDA and CDR2 SQIVND (reference sequence). The CDR3 is 18 amino acids.

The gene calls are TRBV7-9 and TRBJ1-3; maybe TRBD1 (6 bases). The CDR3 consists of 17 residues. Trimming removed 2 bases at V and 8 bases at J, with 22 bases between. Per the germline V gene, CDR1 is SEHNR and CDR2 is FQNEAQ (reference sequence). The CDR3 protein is CASSLPRREVRGDTIYF. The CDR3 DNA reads TGTGCCAGCAGCTTACCACGGCGGGAGGTCAGGGGTGACACCATATATTTT.

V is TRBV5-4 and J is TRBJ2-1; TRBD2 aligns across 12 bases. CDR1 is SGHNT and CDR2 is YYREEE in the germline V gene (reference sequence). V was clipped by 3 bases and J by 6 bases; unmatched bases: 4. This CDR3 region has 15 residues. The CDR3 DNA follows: TGTGCCAGCAGCTCGACTAGCGGGAGCTTCAATGAGCAGTTCTTC. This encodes CASSSTSGSFNEQFF.

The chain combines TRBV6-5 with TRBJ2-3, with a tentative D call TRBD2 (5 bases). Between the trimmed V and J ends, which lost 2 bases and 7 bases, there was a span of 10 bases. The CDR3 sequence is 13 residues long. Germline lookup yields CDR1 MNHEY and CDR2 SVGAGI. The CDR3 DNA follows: TGTGCCAGCAGTTACGTGTCCGGGAATACGCAGTATTTT. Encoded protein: CASSYVSGNTQYF.